These 7 T cell receptor beta chains came from one sample sequenced in a study of technical replicates of blood from several donors (dated by TCRdb to about 2017). The protocol used for the library was the immunoSEQ multiplex PCR assay. Drawn from immuneACCESS, this table holds only the in-frame rearrangements with V and J called that TCRdb kept. Clones are partly lost; checked studies trace under half to an unresolved V gene and leave the rest unexplained. This sample gives about 75,000 clones in total; 91% of them show up just once. 0.37% of the sample is held by the ten biggest clonotypes. The specimen was T cells isolated from PBMCs. These receptor sequences come from a human donor in good health. Some clones in this sample may be carry-over from other donors' samples.

This clone appeared a few times. The chain joins TRBV19 to TRBJ1-5; 7 bases are shared with TRBD1. V lost 5 bases and J lost 2; bases outside the gene matches: 9. Germline V gene data show CDR1 as LNHDA and CDR2 as SQIVND (reference sequence). CDR3 length: 16 amino acids. The CDR3: CASSHNQGGGNQPQHF. In DNA, the CDR3 is TGTGCCAGTAGTCATAACCAGGGGGGCGGCAATCAGCCCCAGCATTTT.

The chain joins TRBV5-4 to TRBJ2-3; 10 nucleotides line up with TRBD1. This CDR3 has 15 amino acids. With 2 bases clipped from V and 4 bases from J, the junction kept 4 bases outside the gene matches. Germline V gene sequence: CDR1 SGHNT, CDR2 YYREEE (reference sequence). In DNA, the CDR3 is TGTGCCAGCAGCTTAGGCGGGACAGGGGCAGATACGCAGTATTTT. Its translation is CASSLGGTGADTQYF. Full variable domain (rest looked up from reference TRBV5-4 and TRBJ2-3): ETGVTQSPTHLIKTRGQQVTLRCSSQSGHNTVSWYQQALGQGPQFIFQYYREEENGRGNFPPRFSGLQFPNYSSELNVNALELDDSALYLCASSLGGTGADTQYFGPGTRLTVL.

The chain uses TRBV6-1 and TRBJ2-7, with D possibly being TRBD2 (6 bases). Germline loops: CDR1 MNHNS, CDR2 SASEGT. The V and J ends lost 0 bases and 6 bases respectively, with 15 bases between them. This CDR3 is built from 15 residues. The CDR3, as DNA: TGTGCCAGCAGTGAAGCGCTTCTGGGCGGGATCGAGCAGTACTTC. It is translated as CASSEALLGGIEQYF.

This chain connects TRBV10-3 to TRBJ2-5; D may be TRBD2 (7 bases). Germline CDR1 reads ENHRY; CDR2 reads SYGVKD. The CDR3 has 14 residues. Between the trimmed V and J ends, which lost 2 bases and 3 bases, there was a span of 10 bases. The CDR3 reads CAISEGGGEETQYF. The CDR3 coding sequence is TGTGCCATCAGTGAGGGGGGGGGCGAAGAGACCCAGTACTTC.

This chain uses TRBV5-6 with TRBJ2-1; D is unresolved. V was shortened by 2 bases and J by 0 bases, with 12 bases between the two germline ends. CDR1 is SGHDT, CDR2 YYEEEE, per germline. The CDR3 totals 16 residues. The CDR3 DNA reads as TGTGCCAGCAGCTTCCTTGGGCCTGTCTCCTACAATGAGCAGTTCTTC. Translating it yields CASSFLGPVSYNEQFF.

A word on this clone: An end of the junction does not agree with germline; a read error may underlie this. This chain uses TRBV7-9 with TRBJ2-1; 11 bases map to TRBD2. The length of the CDR3 is 14 residues. Germline V gene lookup returns CDR1 SEHNR and CDR2 FQNEAQ (reference sequence). Here the CDR3 reads CASSLAGGDNEQFF. CDR3 in DNA: TGTGCCAGCAGCCTAGCGGGGGGAGACAATGAGCAGTTCTTC.

The gene calls are TRBV11-1 and TRBJ2-1; 10 bases fit TRBD2. There are 15 residues in the CDR3. CDR1 is SGHAT and CDR2 is FQDESV in the germline V gene (reference sequence). J gave up 4 bases and V 6 bases, and 6 bases lay outside the gene matches. The CDR3 nucleotides are TGTGCCAGCAGTCACCTAGCGGGAGTTTACAATGAGCAGTTCTTC. Protein sequence: CASSHLAGVYNEQFF.